This T cell receptor (beta chain) was sequenced in a study of patients and donors after allogeneic stem cell transplantation. TCRdb called the RT-PCR reads again in MiXCR, with one record for every CDR3 protein. The sample lists under 200,000 distinct CDR3 sequences, around 30% occurring once. The CDR3 loop spans 14 amino acids. Per germline, CDR1 LGHNA and CDR2 YNFKEQ. The J segment lost 5 bases and the V segment lost 0 bases, leaving 3 bases of the junction unmatched. The chain uses TRBV4-2 and TRBJ2-5; TRBD1 agrees at 7 bases. The sample consisted of blood, either unsorted or a sorted T cell fraction (not recorded which). The source is a human donor who was either an allogeneic HSCT recipient or a stem cell or donor lymphocyte infusion donor (not recorded which). It is not recorded whose cells these are; they may come from a transplant donor. The CDR3 reads CASSQDPRGETQYF. Written as DNA, the CDR3 is TGTGCCAGCAGCCAAGATCCCAGGGGGGAGACCCAGTACTTC.